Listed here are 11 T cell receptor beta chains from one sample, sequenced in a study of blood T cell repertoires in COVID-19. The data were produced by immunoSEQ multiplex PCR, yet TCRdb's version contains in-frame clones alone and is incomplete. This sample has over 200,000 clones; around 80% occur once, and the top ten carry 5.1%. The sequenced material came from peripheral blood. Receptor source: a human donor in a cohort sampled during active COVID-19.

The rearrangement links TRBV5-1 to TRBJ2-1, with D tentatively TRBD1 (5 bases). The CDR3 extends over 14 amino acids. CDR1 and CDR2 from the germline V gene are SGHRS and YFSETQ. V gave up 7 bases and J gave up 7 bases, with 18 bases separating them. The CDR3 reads CASGLGASKNEQFF. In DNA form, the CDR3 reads TGCGCCAGCGGGCTAGGGGCTAGTAAGAATGAGCAGTTCTTC.

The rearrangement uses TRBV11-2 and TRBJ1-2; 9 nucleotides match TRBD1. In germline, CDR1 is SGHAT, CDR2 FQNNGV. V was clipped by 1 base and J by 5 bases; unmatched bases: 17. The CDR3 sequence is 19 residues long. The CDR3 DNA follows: TGTGCCAGCAGCTTAGGAGGCGGAGGGGACCGGGACAGGGTTTATGGCTACACCTTC. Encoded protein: CASSLGGGGDRDRVYGYTF.

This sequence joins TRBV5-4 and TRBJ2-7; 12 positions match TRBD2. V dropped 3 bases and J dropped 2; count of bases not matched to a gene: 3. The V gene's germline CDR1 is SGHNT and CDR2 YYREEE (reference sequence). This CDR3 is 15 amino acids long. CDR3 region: CASSSLAGGPYEQYF. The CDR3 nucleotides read TGTGCCAGCAGCTCGCTAGCGGGAGGGCCCTACGAGCAGTACTTC.

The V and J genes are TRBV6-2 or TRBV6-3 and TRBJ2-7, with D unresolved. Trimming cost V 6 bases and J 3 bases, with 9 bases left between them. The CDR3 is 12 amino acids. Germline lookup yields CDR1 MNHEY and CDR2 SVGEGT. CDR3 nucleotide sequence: TGTGCCAGCAGCGCACAAAACTACGAGCAGTACTTC. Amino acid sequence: CASSAQNYEQYF.

CDR3 nucleotide sequence: TGTGCCAGTAAAGCCGGGGGTAGCGGGAGTGATGAGCAGTTCTTC. This sequence encodes CASKAGGSGSDEQFF. The chain links TRBV19 to TRBJ2-1; 9 nucleotides agree with TRBD2. CDR3 size: 15 residues. With V trimmed by 7 bases and J by 8 bases, 12 bases remained unmatched. Germline V CDR1 and CDR2: LNHDA, SQIVND (reference sequence).

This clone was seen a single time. In DNA, the CDR3 is TGTGCCAGCTCACCAGTCGCAGGGACTGGAAACACCATATATTTT. Its translation: CASSPVAGTGNTIYF. The rearrangement uses TRBV18 and TRBJ1-3, with D tentatively TRBD1 (5 bases). This CDR3 spans 15 amino acids. V dropped 2 bases and J dropped 2 bases, with 10 bases sitting between them. Germline V gives CDR1 KGHSH, CDR2 LQKENI. Full variable domain (remainder filled in from reference TRBV18 and TRBJ1-3): NAGVMQNPRHLVRRRGQEARLRCSPMKGHSHVYWYRQLPEEGLKFMVYLQKENIIDESGMPKERFSAEFPKEGPSILRIQQVVRGDSAAYFCASSPVAGTGNTIYFGEGSWLTVV.

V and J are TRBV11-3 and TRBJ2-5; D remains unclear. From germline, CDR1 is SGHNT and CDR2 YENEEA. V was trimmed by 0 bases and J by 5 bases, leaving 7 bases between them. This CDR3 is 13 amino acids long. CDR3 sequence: CASSLDPRETQYF. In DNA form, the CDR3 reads TGTGCCAGCAGCTTAGATCCCAGGGAGACCCAGTACTTC. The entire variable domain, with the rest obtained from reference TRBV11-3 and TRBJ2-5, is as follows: EAGVVQSPRYKIIEKKQPVAFWCNPISGHNTLYWYLQNLGQGPELLIRYENEEAVDDSQLPKDRFSAERLKGVDSTLKIQPAELGDSAVYLCASSLDPRETQYFGPGTRLLVL.

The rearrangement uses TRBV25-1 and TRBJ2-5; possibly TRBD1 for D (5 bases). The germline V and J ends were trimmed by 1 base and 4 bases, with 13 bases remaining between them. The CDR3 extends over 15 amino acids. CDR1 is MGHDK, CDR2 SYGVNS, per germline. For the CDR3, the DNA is TGTGCCAGCAGTGAATTCTCAGGGATGGTAGAGACCCAGTACTTC. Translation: CASSEFSGMVETQYF.

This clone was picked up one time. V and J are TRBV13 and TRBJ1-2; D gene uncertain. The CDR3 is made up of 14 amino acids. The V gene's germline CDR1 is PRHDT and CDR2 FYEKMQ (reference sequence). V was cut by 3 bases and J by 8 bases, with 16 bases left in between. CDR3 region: CASSFRQGTGGYTF. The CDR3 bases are TGTGCCAGCAGCTTTCGGCAAGGAACGGGGGGCTACACCTTC.

CDR3: CASSPQGKNTEAFF. The CDR3 coding sequence is TGTGCCAGCAGCCCGCAGGGGAAGAACACTGAAGCTTTCTTT. This sequence joins TRBV7-8 and TRBJ1-1, with D perhaps TRBD1 (6 bases). V gave up 5 bases and J gave up 1 base, with 11 bases separating them. The CDR3 runs 14 residues. Germline V lookup: CDR1 SGHVS, CDR2 FQNEAQ.

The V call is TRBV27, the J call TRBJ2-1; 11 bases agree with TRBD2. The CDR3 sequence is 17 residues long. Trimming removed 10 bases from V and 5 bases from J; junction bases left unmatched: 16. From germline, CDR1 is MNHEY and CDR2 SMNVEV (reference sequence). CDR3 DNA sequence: TGTGCCACCAATTCCGGGGCTGGGACTAGCGGAAACAATGAGCAGTTCTTC. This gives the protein CATNSGAGTSGNNEQFF.